Shown below are 30 T cell receptor beta chains from a single sample sequenced in a study of PD-L1 blockade in urothelial cancer (TCRdb year 2017). Receptor amplification or capture employed the immunoSEQ multiplex PCR assay. TCRdb holds this immuneACCESS table with in-frame rearrangements only. Some clones are missing; in checked studies, unresolved V genes explain under half, and the rest has no known cause. This sample is represented by roughly 90,000 clones; more than 85% of them were singletons. Of the sample, over 9% is held by the ten largest clones. Sequences were derived from PBMCs, sampled around atezolizumab (anti-PD-L1) treatment. All receptors come from a man aged 55 to 70 with urothelial cancer.

This chain connects TRBV2 to TRBJ1-2; D gene ambiguous. The CDR3 runs 12 residues. Trimming removed 5 bases at V and 4 bases at J, with 8 bases between. CDR1 is SNHLY and CDR2 is FYNNEI in the germline V gene. The CDR3 DNA sequence: TGTGCCAGCAGTCACAAAAGCTATGGCTACACCTTC. Translating gives CASSHKSYGYTF.

This rearrangement joins TRBV5-1 to TRBJ2-7; D is ambiguous. The CDR3 is made up of 15 amino acids. The V and J ends lost 0 bases and 3 bases respectively, with 13 bases between them. CDR1 is SGHRS and CDR2 is YFSETQ in the germline V gene. CDR3 region: CASSLGSGQGYEQYF. The DNA for the CDR3 is TGCGCCAGCAGCTTGGGATCGGGTCAAGGCTACGAGCAGTACTTC. Looking up the rest from reference TRBV5-1 and TRBJ2-7 gives the full variable domain: KAGVTQTPRYLIKTRGQQVTLSCSPISGHRSVSWYQQTPGQGLQFLFEYFSETQRNKGNFPGRFSGRQFSNSRSEMNVSTLELGDSALYLCASSLGSGQGYEQYFGPGTRLTVT.

In this sample, this clone turned up a few times. The genes are TRBV19 and TRBJ1-5; D remains unclear. The V gene's germline CDR1 is LNHDA and CDR2 SQIVND (reference sequence). CDR3 size: 15 residues. Trimming left V 3 bases short and J 0 bases short, with 9 bases between. The CDR3 DNA follows: TGTGCCAGTAGTATGAGTCCCTATAGCAATCAGCCCCAGCATTTT. It yields the protein CASSMSPYSNQPQHF. The whole variable domain, remainder taken from reference TRBV19 and TRBJ1-5, is DGGITQSPKYLFRKEGQNVTLSCEQNLNHDAMYWYRQDPGQGLRLIYYSQIVNDFQKGDIAEGYSVSREKKESFPLTVTSAQKNPTAFYLCASSMSPYSNQPQHFGDGTRLSIL.

The chain employs TRBV15 and TRBJ2-7, with 8 bases fitting TRBD1. Germline assignment: CDR1 LNHNV and CDR2 YYDKDF (reference sequence). The CDR3 loop spans 14 amino acids. The V gene end was trimmed by 4 bases and the J gene end by 9 bases; junction bases not matched to a gene: 11. The CDR3 region has the DNA TGTGCCACCAGCAACACAGACAGGGGAGGAGGGCAGTACTTC. Translation gives CATSNTDRGGGQYF.

The chain is built from TRBV7-2 and TRBJ2-3; 14 bases align to TRBD2. This CDR3 comprises 17 residues. In germline, CDR1 is SGHTA, CDR2 FQGNSA. The trim removed 2 bases at V and 5 bases at J, leaving 6 bases unmatched. This CDR3 reads CASSLFGLAGGRDTQYF. In nucleotides, the CDR3 is TGTGCCAGCAGCTTATTCGGACTAGCGGGAGGAAGAGATACGCAGTATTTT.

This chain links TRBV9 with TRBJ2-7; 9 bases match TRBD1. This CDR3 is 15 amino acids long. Germline values: CDR1 SGDLS, CDR2 YYNGEE. Trimming at V came to 0 bases and at J to 2 bases, leaving 3 bases not matched to a gene. The CDR3 is CASSVGQGVAYEQYF. The CDR3 nucleotides are TGTGCCAGCAGCGTAGGACAGGGGGTTGCCTACGAGCAGTACTTC.

The rearrangement joins TRBV4-3 to TRBJ2-2, with 9 bases matching TRBD1. The trim removed 0 bases at V and 7 bases at J, leaving 9 bases unmatched. From germline, CDR1 is LGHNA and CDR2 YSLEER. This CDR3 has 17 amino acids. This chain's CDR3 is CASSQEQTGGGFGELFF. The CDR3 DNA sequence: TGCGCCAGCAGCCAAGAACAGACAGGGGGGGGATTCGGGGAGCTGTTTTTT.

This clone was recorded once. The chain recombines TRBV15 with TRBJ2-7; D not certain. Germline CDR1 is LNHNV and CDR2 is YYDKDF (reference sequence). The V end lost 0 bases, the J end lost 6 bases, and 9 bases lay between the germline ends. The CDR3 covers 13 residues. CDR3 sequence: CATSREALSEQYF. The CDR3 DNA reads as TGTGCCACCAGCAGAGAGGCCCTCTCCGAGCAGTACTTC.

This clone came up once. The V call is TRBV6-1, the J call TRBJ2-7, with 8 nucleotides matching TRBD2. Germline values: CDR1 MNHNS, CDR2 SASEGT. J was trimmed by 3 bases and V by 1 base; bases with no gene match: 8. This CDR3 is 16 amino acids long. CDR3 nucleotides: TGTGCCAGCAGTGAAGATCAACGGGAGGGGAGCTACGAGCAGTACTTC. Encoded protein: CASSEDQREGSYEQYF.

The chain joins TRBV7-2 to TRBJ2-7; 8 bases align to TRBD2. There are 16 residues in the CDR3. The V segment lost 3 bases and the J segment 7 bases; nucleotides outside the gene matches: 14. Germline CDR1 SGHTA, CDR2 FQGNSA. The CDR3 sequence: CASSLGGSGVVLEQYF. As DNA, the CDR3 is TGTGCCAGCAGCTTGGGGGGTAGCGGGGTTGTACTGGAGCAGTACTTC.

This clone turned up a few times. This rearrangement joins TRBV5-1 to TRBJ1-2, with D possibly matching TRBD1 (6 bases). The CDR3 sequence is 17 residues long. The germline V gene has CDR1 SGHRS and CDR2 YFSETQ. V gave up 4 bases and J gave up 2 bases, with 21 bases separating them. CDR3 sequence reads: CASSVGDRDNYNYGYTF. The CDR3 region has the DNA TGCGCCAGCAGCGTAGGGGACCGGGACAACTACAACTATGGCTACACCTTC.

The rearrangement joins TRBV9 to TRBJ1-2; TRBD1 matches at 8 bases. J was trimmed by 4 bases and V by 0 bases; bases with no gene match: 8. Germline V gene data show CDR1 as SGDLS and CDR2 as YYNGEE. CDR3 length: 16 residues. The CDR3 region is CASSVASGTGLYGYTF. For the CDR3, the DNA is TGTGCCAGCAGCGTAGCCTCCGGGACAGGACTCTATGGCTACACCTTC.

CDR3 sequence: CASSSGRASYNEQFF. CDR3 sequence (DNA): TGTGCCAGCAGCTCAGGGAGGGCCTCCTACAATGAGCAGTTCTTC. The J gene is TRBJ2-1, the V gene TRBV7-2; 7 nucleotides match TRBD2. Germline lookup yields CDR1 SGHTA and CDR2 FQGNSA. CDR3 length: 15 residues. Unmatched junction bases numbered 3, after V lost 4 bases and J lost 0 bases.

The V call is TRBV6-1, the J call TRBJ1-2; 7 bases map to TRBD1. The CDR3 has 13 residues. Germline V gene data show CDR1 as MNHNS and CDR2 as SASEGT. V lost 6 bases, J lost 6 bases, and 7 bases stayed unmatched. CDR3 in amino acids: CASRPTGSDGYTF. The CDR3 DNA follows: TGTGCCAGCAGACCGACAGGGTCCGATGGCTACACCTTC.

This rearrangement joins TRBV9 to TRBJ1-4, with a tentative D call TRBD1 (6 bases). This CDR3 has 15 residues. CDR1 is SGDLS, CDR2 YYNGEE, per germline. Trimming left V 3 bases short and J 8 bases short, with 17 bases between. CDR3 in DNA: TGTGCCAGCAGCGGGCAGACAGGCGTGTGGGAAAAACTGTTTTTT. Translated, it gives CASSGQTGVWEKLFF.

This clone was detected only a few times. The rearrangement uses TRBV6-5 and TRBJ2-7; 11 bases line up with TRBD2. The CDR3 spans 13 residues. V was clipped by 7 bases and J by 7 bases; unmatched bases: 6. Germline V gene sequence: CDR1 MNHEY, CDR2 SVGAGI. CDR3 in amino acids: CASNRLAGREQYF. The CDR3 DNA follows: TGTGCCAGCAACCGACTAGCGGGAAGGGAGCAGTACTTC.

Details on this clone: The same CDR3 arises from other DNA sequences in this sample as well. The chain has TRBV4-2 and TRBJ1-3; the match to TRBD1 covers 7 bases. Germline V gene data show CDR1 as LGHNA and CDR2 as YNFKEQ. The V segment lost 1 base and the J segment 2 bases; nucleotides outside the gene matches: 2. The CDR3 length is 15 residues. The CDR3 is CASSQVTGAGNTIYF. The CDR3 coding sequence is TGTGCCAGCAGCCAAGTTACAGGGGCTGGAAACACCATATATTTT.

The chain couples TRBV12-2 to TRBJ1-2. TRBV12-2 is a pseudogene. This CDR3 is 14 amino acids long. DNA for the CDR3: TGTGCAAGTCGCTTTTCCCCCGCGATTCATGGCTACACCTTC. Residues: CASRFSPAIHGYTF.

This sequence joins TRBV5-1 and TRBJ2-2; 7 bases fit TRBD2. From germline, CDR1 is SGHRS and CDR2 YFSETQ. The CDR3 consists of 15 residues. With 4 bases clipped from V and 7 bases from J, the junction kept 10 bases outside the gene matches. The CDR3 sequence is CASSPLGSGGGELFF. The CDR3 DNA is TGCGCCAGCAGCCCCCTCGGGTCGGGGGGCGGGGAGCTGTTTTTT.

The count of this clone is one. V is TRBV9 and J is TRBJ2-5, with TRBD2 matching over 7 bases. The CDR3 length is 15 residues. V trimming: 2 bases; J trimming: 4 bases; junction bases outside the gene matches: 8. CDR1 and CDR2 from the germline V gene are SGDLS and YYNGEE. The CDR3 sequence is CASSVGTMQRETQYF. The CDR3 nucleotides are TGTGCCAGCAGCGTTGGGACTATGCAAAGAGAGACCCAGTACTTC.

This chain joins TRBV2 and TRBJ1-4; 10 bases fit TRBD1. V shed 5 bases, J shed 5 bases, and the junction held 5 bases outside the gene matches. Germline V gives CDR1 SNHLY, CDR2 FYNNEI. CDR3 length equals 15 residues. The DNA of the CDR3 is TGTGCCAGCAGTCTTCCGGGACAGGGGAATGAAAAACTGTTTTTT. Its translation is CASSLPGQGNEKLFF.

The chain is built from TRBV10-2 and TRBJ2-2; maybe TRBD1 (6 bases). V was clipped by 8 bases and J by 2 bases, with 15 bases between them. CDR1 is WSHSY and CDR2 is SAAADI in the germline V gene. The CDR3 length is 15 residues. CDR3 in DNA: TGCGCCAGCCAGCCCGGGACAACCAACACCGGGGAGCTGTTTTTT. As protein: CASQPGTTNTGELFF.

The chain links TRBV5-4 to TRBJ1-2, with unresolved D. Per germline, CDR1 SGHNT and CDR2 YYREEE (reference sequence). The length of the CDR3 is 15 residues. Trimming shortened V by 3 bases and J by 6 bases, and 18 bases separated the two germline ends. CDR3 in amino acids: CASSWRPAANNGYTF. The CDR3 DNA is TGTGCCAGCAGCTGGAGGCCCGCAGCCAACAATGGCTACACCTTC.

The rearrangement uses TRBV7-9 and TRBJ1-1, with D hard to call. V lost 0 bases and J 5 bases, leaving 16 bases between the germline ends. Looked up from germline, CDR1 is SEHNR and CDR2 is FQNEAQ (reference sequence). CDR3 length equals 16 residues. The CDR3 DNA is TGTGCCAGCAGCTTAGCGCGTCGGGAAACTCGGACTGAAGCTTTCTTT. It specifies CASSLARRETRTEAFF.

The rearrangement uses TRBV4-1 and TRBJ1-3; D unresolved. V was pared by 2 bases and J by 1 base, with 9 bases between. The CDR3 spans 15 residues. Looked up from germline, CDR1 is MGHRA and CDR2 is YSYEKL. The CDR3 region has the DNA TGCGCCAGCAGCCAACGCCAGAATTCTGGAAACACCATATATTTT. It translates to CASSQRQNSGNTIYF.

The chain joins TRBV7-2 to TRBJ2-3, with D unclear. The CDR3 totals 16 residues. The germline V gene has CDR1 SGHTA and CDR2 FQGNSA. Trimming removed 0 bases from V and 0 bases from J, with 10 bases in between. CDR3 region: CASSLAPPTSTDTQYF. Here the CDR3 DNA reads TGTGCCAGCAGCTTAGCCCCACCTACCAGCACAGATACGCAGTATTTT.

This chain joins TRBV6-5 and TRBJ2-1; 12 bases line up with TRBD2. V lost 5 bases and J lost 10; bases outside the gene matches: 0. CDR1 is MNHEY and CDR2 is SVGAGI in the germline V gene. The CDR3 totals 12 residues. The CDR3 here is CASSGTSGEQFF. The CDR3 region has the DNA TGTGCCAGCAGTGGGACTAGCGGGGAGCAGTTCTTC.

The V and J genes are TRBV4-1 and TRBJ2-7; TRBD1 agrees at 8 bases. This CDR3 is 14 amino acids long. V lost 4 bases to trimming and J lost 5 bases; unmatched junction nucleotides: 7. Germline V gene sequence: CDR1 MGHRA, CDR2 YSYEKL. Written as DNA, the CDR3 is TGCGCCAGCAGCCGAGGACAGGGTATCAACGAGCAGTACTTC. Its translation: CASSRGQGINEQYF.

This clone appeared a single time. The chain is built from TRBV5-1 and TRBJ2-2, with 7 bases fitting TRBD1. After removal of 1 base from V and 6 bases from J, the junction contained 0 bases not matched to a gene. The CDR3 has 13 amino acids. CDR1 SGHRS and CDR2 YFSETQ come from the germline V gene. CDR3 nucleotide sequence: TGCGCCAGCAGCTTGAGGGGGCCCGGGGAGCTGTTTTTT. The encoded protein is CASSLRGPGELFF.

This chain connects TRBV5-1 to TRBJ2-7; no firm D call. This CDR3 is built from 15 residues. Deletions cut 0 bases from V and 0 bases from J, with 10 bases between. Germline V gene sequence: CDR1 SGHRS, CDR2 YFSETQ. CDR3 protein: CASSLDSRNSYEQYF. DNA of the CDR3: TGCGCCAGCAGCTTGGACAGCCGCAACTCCTACGAGCAGTACTTC.